These T cell receptor beta chains were read from a single sample in a study of cytomegalovirus exposure and HLA in healthy donors. Only in-frame clones appear in the TCRdb table, and some are missing; sequencing was by immunoSEQ multiplex PCR. The profile covers 100,000 to 150,000 clones, with around two thirds appearing a single time and 4.8% taken by the ten largest. Material for sequencing was PBMCs. These receptors all stem from a man aged 60 to 69 in good health and CMV-seropositive. The CDR3 runs from the conserved cysteine through the conserved F or W. The order of the fields is D gene, J gene, V gene, clone size, CDR3 protein, CDR3 DNA. A D gene is named only where the DNA matches it firmly. Some rows have no size entry. The others give once, few or many, or a class for an expanded clone.

D gene: .; J gene: TRBJ1-1; V gene: TRBV5-4; clone size: few; CDR3 protein: CASSFGGAEAFF; CDR3 DNA: TGTGCCAGCAGCTTTGGAGGAGCTGAAGCTTTCTTT
D gene: TRBD2; J gene: TRBJ2-5; V gene: TRBV11-2; clone size: .; CDR3 protein: CASSLFGGTQETQYF; CDR3 DNA: TGTGCCAGCAGCTTATTCGGGGGGACCCAAGAGACCCAGTACTTC
D gene: TRBD2; J gene: TRBJ2-3; V gene: TRBV25-1; clone size: .; CDR3 protein: CASSELGGADTQYF; CDR3 DNA: TGTGCCAGCAGTGAACTGGGGGGGGCAGATACGCAGTATTTT
D gene: TRBD1; J gene: TRBJ1-3; V gene: TRBV30; clone size: .; CDR3 protein: CAWSSGGENTIYF; CDR3 DNA: TGTGCCTGGAGTTCAGGGGGTGAAAACACCATATATTTT
D gene: .; J gene: TRBJ2-1; V gene: TRBV14; clone size: few; CDR3 protein: CASSPGRQDEQFF; CDR3 DNA: TGTGCCAGCAGTCCGGGCCGACAGGATGAGCAGTTCTTC
D gene: .; J gene: TRBJ1-5; V gene: TRBV11-2; clone size: few; CDR3 protein: CASSLRVGNQPQHF; CDR3 DNA: TGTGCCAGCAGCTTACGAGTCGGCAATCAGCCCCAGCATTTT
D gene: TRBD2; J gene: TRBJ2-2; V gene: TRBV6-5; clone size: once; CDR3 protein: CASSSGGAGGELFF; CDR3 DNA: TGTGCCAGCAGTTCGGGGGGGGCCGGCGGGGAGCTGTTTTTT
D gene: TRBD1; J gene: TRBJ2-7; V gene: TRBV7-8; clone size: .; CDR3 protein: CASSQIGTGPMVEQYF; CDR3 DNA: TGTGCCAGCAGCCAGATAGGGACAGGGCCTATGGTCGAGCAGTACTTC
D gene: TRBD2; J gene: TRBJ2-7; V gene: TRBV4-2; clone size: .; CDR3 protein: CASSASGGPSYEQYF; CDR3 DNA: TGTGCCAGCAGCGCCAGCGGGGGGCCTTCCTACGAGCAGTACTTC
D gene: .; J gene: TRBJ1-4; V gene: TRBV2; clone size: .; CDR3 protein: CASSGAEATFEKLFF; CDR3 DNA: TGTGCCAGCAGTGGGGCGGAGGCTACCTTTGAAAAACTGTTTTTT
D gene: TRBD2; J gene: TRBJ2-1; V gene: TRBV10-1; clone size: .; CDR3 protein: CASRASGAYNEQFF; CDR3 DNA: TGCGCCAGCAGGGCTAGCGGAGCCTACAATGAGCAGTTCTTC
D gene: .; J gene: TRBJ1-1; V gene: TRBV10-1; clone size: .; CDR3 protein: CASSEFSTQGAFF; CDR3 DNA: TGCGCCAGCAGTGAGTTCAGTACCCAGGGGGCTTTCTTT
D gene: TRBD1; J gene: TRBJ2-1; V gene: TRBV18; clone size: .; CDR3 protein: CASSPSQLRDRFWGEQFF; CDR3 DNA: TGTGCCAGCTCACCCTCTCAACTCCGGGACAGGTTTTGGGGTGAGCAGTTCTTC
D gene: .; J gene: TRBJ2-6; V gene: TRBV6-5; clone size: many; CDR3 protein: CASRYSGANVLTF; CDR3 DNA: TGTGCCAGCAGATACTCTGGGGCCAACGTCCTGACTTTC
D gene: TRBD1; J gene: TRBJ2-5; V gene: TRBV9; clone size: .; CDR3 protein: CASSVVAGQGEETQYF; CDR3 DNA: TGTGCCAGCAGCGTAGTCGCTGGACAGGGCGAAGAGACCCAGTACTTC
D gene: .; J gene: TRBJ1-1; V gene: TRBV11-3; clone size: once; CDR3 protein: CASSTLENTEAFF; CDR3 DNA: TGTGCCAGCAGCACACTAGAGAACACTGAAGCTTTCTTT
D gene: .; J gene: TRBJ2-7; V gene: TRBV28; clone size: .; CDR3 protein: CASRPRRGYEQYF; CDR3 DNA: TGTGCCAGCAGACCCCGGAGGGGCTACGAGCAGTACTTC
D gene: TRBD1; J gene: TRBJ1-2; V gene: TRBV2; clone size: .; CDR3 protein: CASRDRPSAKGYTF; CDR3 DNA: TGTGCCAGCAGGGACAGGCCGTCGGCGAAGGGCTACACCTTC
D gene: .; J gene: TRBJ1-2; V gene: TRBV6-5; clone size: .; CDR3 protein: CASSYLLQGSNYGYTF; CDR3 DNA: TGTGCCAGCAGTTACCTACTACAGGGATCTAACTATGGCTACACCTTC
D gene: TRBD1; J gene: TRBJ1-1; V gene: TRBV6-5; clone size: .; CDR3 protein: CASSRDRNAYEAFF; CDR3 DNA: TGTGCCAGCAGTAGGGACAGGAATGCATACGAAGCTTTCTTT
D gene: TRBD1; J gene: TRBJ2-7; V gene: TRBV28; clone size: .; CDR3 protein: CASSWTGAEQYF; CDR3 DNA: TGTGCCAGCAGTTGGACAGGGGCCGAGCAGTACTTC
D gene: .; J gene: TRBJ1-2; V gene: TRBV5-6; clone size: .; CDR3 protein: CASTAFGGGYGYTF; CDR3 DNA: TGTGCCAGCACCGCATTCGGGGGGGGCTATGGCTACACCTTC
D gene: .; J gene: TRBJ1-1; V gene: TRBV20-1; clone size: few; CDR3 protein: CSACRGEEAFF; CDR3 DNA: TGCAGTGCCTGCAGGGGCGAGGAAGCTTTCTTT
D gene: .; J gene: TRBJ2-1; V gene: TRBV7-3; clone size: .; CDR3 protein: CASSSTGMAYNEQFF; CDR3 DNA: TGTGCCAGCAGCTCTACAGGAATGGCCTACAATGAGCAGTTCTTC
D gene: .; J gene: TRBJ1-2; V gene: TRBV11-2; clone size: .; CDR3 protein: CASRGSPRRGYGYTF; CDR3 DNA: TGTGCCAGCAGAGGAAGCCCCAGGAGGGGCTATGGCTACACCTTC
D gene: .; J gene: TRBJ1-1; V gene: TRBV6-5; clone size: .; CDR3 protein: CATRQAAEAFF; CDR3 DNA: TGTGCCACCCGACAGGCTGCTGAAGCTTTCTTT
D gene: TRBD1; J gene: TRBJ2-2; V gene: TRBV10-3; clone size: .; CDR3 protein: CAMRQGASTGELFF; CDR3 DNA: TGTGCCATGCGACAGGGGGCGAGCACCGGGGAGCTGTTTTTT
D gene: .; J gene: TRBJ2-2; V gene: TRBV6-5; clone size: .; CDR3 protein: CASSYLLDTGELFF; CDR3 DNA: TGTGCCAGCAGTTACTTGTTAGACACCGGGGAGCTGTTTTTT
D gene: TRBD2; J gene: TRBJ2-5; V gene: TRBV11-2; clone size: .; CDR3 protein: CASSLESSGGSYQETQYF; CDR3 DNA: TGTGCCAGCAGCTTAGAATCTAGCGGGGGGTCTTACCAAGAGACCCAGTACTTC
D gene: .; J gene: TRBJ2-7; V gene: TRBV4-2; clone size: .; CDR3 protein: CASSPQGNSYEQYF; CDR3 DNA: TGTGCCAGCAGCCCCCAGGGTAACTCCTACGAGCAGTACTTC
D gene: .; J gene: TRBJ2-1; V gene: TRBV5-1; clone size: .; CDR3 protein: CASSLGPNRNRGGEQFF; CDR3 DNA: TGCGCCAGCAGCTTGGGACCAAATCGAAACAGGGGGGGCGAGCAGTTCTTC
D gene: TRBD1; J gene: TRBJ2-2; V gene: TRBV28; clone size: few; CDR3 protein: CASSHGTGDTGELFF; CDR3 DNA: TGTGCCAGCAGTCACGGGACAGGTGACACCGGGGAGCTGTTTTTT
D gene: .; J gene: TRBJ2-5; V gene: TRBV5-1; clone size: .; CDR3 protein: CASSKDTRGETQYF; CDR3 DNA: TGCGCCAGCAGCAAGGACACCAGGGGAGAGACCCAGTACTTC
D gene: .; J gene: TRBJ1-1; V gene: TRBV5-4; clone size: .; CDR3 protein: CASSPPRAGNTEAFF; CDR3 DNA: TGTGCCAGCAGCCCCCCTAGGGCGGGGAACACTGAAGCTTTCTTT
D gene: .; J gene: TRBJ1-3; V gene: TRBV5-4; clone size: .; CDR3 protein: CASSSESRASSGNTIYF; CDR3 DNA: TGTGCCAGCAGCTCAGAATCCAGGGCTAGCTCTGGAAACACCATATATTTT
D gene: .; J gene: TRBJ1-1; V gene: TRBV2; clone size: few; CDR3 protein: CASSDETVNTEAFF; CDR3 DNA: TGTGCCAGCAGTGATGAAACGGTGAACACTGAAGCTTTCTTT
D gene: .; J gene: TRBJ2-5; V gene: TRBV19; clone size: .; CDR3 protein: CASSTYRVGETQYF; CDR3 DNA: TGTGCCAGTAGTACTTACAGGGTGGGAGAGACCCAGTACTTC
D gene: TRBD2; J gene: TRBJ2-7; V gene: TRBV28; clone size: .; CDR3 protein: CASSLRAASGDYEQYF; CDR3 DNA: TGTGCCAGCAGTTTGAGGGCGGCTAGCGGGGACTACGAGCAGTACTTC
D gene: TRBD1; J gene: TRBJ2-5; V gene: TRBV5-4; clone size: .; CDR3 protein: CASSSDREETQYF; CDR3 DNA: TGTGCCAGCAGCTCTGACAGGGAAGAGACCCAGTACTTC
D gene: TRBD2; J gene: TRBJ2-2; V gene: TRBV5-4; clone size: .; CDR3 protein: CASSWGGGAHTGELFF; CDR3 DNA: TGTGCCAGCAGCTGGGGCGGGGGGGCGCACACCGGGGAGCTGTTTTTT
D gene: .; J gene: TRBJ1-1; V gene: TRBV5-1; clone size: once; CDR3 protein: CASSVAVLQNTEAFF; CDR3 DNA: TGCGCCAGCAGCGTCGCGGTGCTCCAAAACACTGAAGCTTTCTTT
D gene: TRBD1; J gene: TRBJ2-5; V gene: TRBV5-1; clone size: .; CDR3 protein: CASSLPGQGFSQYF; CDR3 DNA: TGCGCCAGCAGCTTACCGGGACAGGGATTCTCCCAGTACTTC
D gene: TRBD2; J gene: TRBJ2-1; V gene: TRBV4-1; clone size: .; CDR3 protein: CASSHGRGTANEQFF; CDR3 DNA: TGCGCCAGCAGCCACGGGCGGGGGACCGCCAATGAGCAGTTCTTC
D gene: TRBD1; J gene: TRBJ1-2; V gene: TRBV7-2; clone size: .; CDR3 protein: CASSLADRNYGYTF; CDR3 DNA: TGTGCCAGCAGCTTAGCGGACAGGAACTATGGCTACACCTTC
D gene: .; J gene: TRBJ2-7; V gene: TRBV6-1; clone size: .; CDR3 protein: CASTGQNYEQYF; CDR3 DNA: TGTGCCAGCACAGGACAGAACTACGAGCAGTACTTC
D gene: .; J gene: TRBJ2-7; V gene: TRBV5-1; clone size: .; CDR3 protein: CASSVQGYGNEQYF; CDR3 DNA: TGCGCCAGCAGCGTACAGGGATACGGTAACGAGCAGTACTTC
D gene: TRBD1; J gene: TRBJ1-6; V gene: TRBV28; clone size: .; CDR3 protein: CASSLPGQGKFSPLHF; CDR3 DNA: TGTGCCAGCAGTTTACCGGGACAGGGGAAGTTCTCACCCCTCCACTTT
D gene: .; J gene: TRBJ1-1; V gene: TRBV3-1/TRBV3-2; clone size: .; CDR3 protein: CPGGVAAFF; CDR3 DNA: TGCCCCGGCGGGGTGGCGGCTTTCTTT
D gene: .; J gene: TRBJ2-7; V gene: TRBV7-8; clone size: .; CDR3 protein: CASSLAGGPYEQYF; CDR3 DNA: TGTGCCAGCAGCTTAGCGGGGGGGCCCTACGAGCAGTACTTC
D gene: .; J gene: TRBJ1-1; V gene: TRBV6-1; clone size: .; CDR3 protein: CASSPQRETEAFF; CDR3 DNA: TGTGCCAGCAGCCCACAGCGGGAAACTGAAGCTTTCTTT
D gene: TRBD2; J gene: TRBJ2-7; V gene: TRBV15; clone size: .; CDR3 protein: CATSRGSGAQGVYEQYF; CDR3 DNA: TGTGCCACCAGCAGAGGAAGCGGGGCCCAAGGAGTCTACGAGCAGTACTTC
D gene: TRBD2; J gene: TRBJ2-5; V gene: TRBV9; clone size: .; CDR3 protein: CASSAGAGGKETQYF; CDR3 DNA: TGTGCCAGCAGCGCCGGAGCGGGGGGGAAAGAGACCCAGTACTTC
D gene: TRBD1; J gene: TRBJ1-2; V gene: TRBV10-3; clone size: .; CDR3 protein: CAISESAGTAGYTF; CDR3 DNA: TGTGCCATCAGTGAGTCCGCCGGGACAGCTGGCTACACCTTC
D gene: .; J gene: TRBJ1-1; V gene: TRBV7-9; clone size: .; CDR3 protein: CASSPRTGSGDEAFF; CDR3 DNA: TGTGCCAGCAGCCCACGCACCGGGAGCGGCGATGAAGCTTTCTTT
D gene: .; J gene: TRBJ2-5; V gene: TRBV7-9; clone size: .; CDR3 protein: CASRSGTQETQYF; CDR3 DNA: TGTGCCAGCAGATCCGGGACTCAAGAGACCCAGTACTTC
D gene: TRBD1; J gene: TRBJ2-7; V gene: TRBV18; clone size: many; CDR3 protein: CASSPPGQGGTVYEQYF; CDR3 DNA: TGTGCCAGCTCACCACCTGGACAGGGGGGAACGGTATACGAGCAGTACTTC
D gene: .; J gene: TRBJ2-1; V gene: TRBV11-2; clone size: few; CDR3 protein: CASSLVAGATYNEQFF; CDR3 DNA: TGTGCCAGCAGCTTAGTGGCGGGGGCGACCTACAATGAGCAGTTCTTC
D gene: .; J gene: TRBJ1-1; V gene: TRBV5-1; clone size: .; CDR3 protein: CASSYGGGRGTGTEAFF; CDR3 DNA: TGCGCCAGCAGCTACGGGGGTGGCCGGGGGACGGGCACTGAAGCTTTCTTT
D gene: .; J gene: TRBJ1-4; V gene: TRBV2; clone size: once; CDR3 protein: CASRAFERPNEKLFF; CDR3 DNA: TGTGCCAGCCGAGCGTTCGAGAGGCCTAATGAAAAACTGTTTTTT
D gene: .; J gene: TRBJ2-5; V gene: TRBV5-1; clone size: .; CDR3 protein: CASSLSDGTSETQYF; CDR3 DNA: TGCGCCAGCAGCTTATCCGACGGGACATCAGAGACCCAGTACTTC